The T cell receptor beta chain described here comes from a study of PD-1 blockade in mismatch repair-deficient tumors. Method: immunoSEQ multiplex PCR; TCRdb's copy keeps in-frame clones and lacks some. The repertoire holds approximately 23,000 clones, with approximately 84% as singletons. There are 16 residues in the CDR3. Material: PBMCs, obtained before pembrolizumab treatment. This sequence was found in an adult with mismatch repair-deficient cancer. The chain combines TRBV21-1 with TRBJ2-2; TRBD2 is the table's D call, not checked against the DNA. TRBV21-1 corresponds to a pseudogene. This chain's CDR3 is CASSKARGGPTGELFF. The CDR3 coding sequence is TGTGCCAGCAGCAAAGCCCGGGGGGGGCCCACCGGGGAGCTGTTTTTT.